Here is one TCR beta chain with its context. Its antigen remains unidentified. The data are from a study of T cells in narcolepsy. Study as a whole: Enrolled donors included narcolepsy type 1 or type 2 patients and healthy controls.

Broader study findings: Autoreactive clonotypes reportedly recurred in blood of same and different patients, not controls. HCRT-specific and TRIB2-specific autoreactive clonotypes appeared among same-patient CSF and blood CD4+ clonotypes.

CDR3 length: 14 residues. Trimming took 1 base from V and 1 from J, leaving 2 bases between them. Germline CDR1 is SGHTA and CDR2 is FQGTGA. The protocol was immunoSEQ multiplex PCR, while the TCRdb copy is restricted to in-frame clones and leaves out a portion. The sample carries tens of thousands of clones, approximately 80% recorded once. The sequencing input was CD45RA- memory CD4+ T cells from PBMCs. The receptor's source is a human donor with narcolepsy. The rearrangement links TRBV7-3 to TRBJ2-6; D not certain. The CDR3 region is CASSLKSGANVLTF. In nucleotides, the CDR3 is TGTGCCAGCAGCTTAAAATCTGGGGCCAACGTCCTGACTTTC.